This TCR beta chain was identified during a study of blood T cell repertoires in COVID-19. Study context: Sites in the United States, Italy and Spain provided acute and convalescent COVID-19 samples. T cells, B-cell-depleted T cells, or PBMCs provided the cDNA or gDNA that served as material.

Enrollment of patients from Seattle took place during active infection, with longitudinal follow-up. This clone was counted once. Authors' analysis steps: Amplification with reference gene primers provided the estimates of nucleated cell counts. Libraries were prepared by immunoSEQ multiplex PCR; TCRdb keeps only in-frame clonotypes and omits some of them. V, J and clone size were drawn from that table, and D and trimming were deduced from the DNA. Found here are 150,000 or so clones, around 79% of them singletons; the top ten hold just under 5%. Germline trimming cut 3 bases from V and 1 base from J; bases unmatched to any gene: 5. The CDR3 is 16 residues long. Germline lookup yields CDR1 KGHDR and CDR2 SFDVKD.

The chain is built from TRBV24-1 and TRBJ2-3; 8 bases are a match to TRBD1. What was sequenced was peripheral blood. The origin of this receptor is a woman in her 70s with COVID-19, enrolled during active disease. The CDR3 loop reads CATSDPATGGTDTQYF. Written as DNA, the CDR3 is TGTGCCACCAGTGATCCGGCGACAGGGGGCACAGATACGCAGTATTTT.